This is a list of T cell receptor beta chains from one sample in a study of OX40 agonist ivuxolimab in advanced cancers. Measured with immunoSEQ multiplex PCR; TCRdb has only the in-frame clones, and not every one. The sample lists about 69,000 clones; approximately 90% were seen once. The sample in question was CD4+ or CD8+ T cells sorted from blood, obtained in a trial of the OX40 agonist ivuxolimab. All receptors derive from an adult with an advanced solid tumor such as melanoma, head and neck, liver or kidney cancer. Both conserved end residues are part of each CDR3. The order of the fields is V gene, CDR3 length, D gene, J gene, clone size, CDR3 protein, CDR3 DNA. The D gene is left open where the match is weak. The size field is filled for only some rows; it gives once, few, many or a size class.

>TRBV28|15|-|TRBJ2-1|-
CASTNRGNYIHEQFF
TGTGCCAGCACGAATCGAGGCAACTACATCCATGAGCAGTTCTTC
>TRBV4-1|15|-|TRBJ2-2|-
CASSPRGPNTGELFF
TGCGCCAGCAGCCCGAGGGGACCGAACACCGGGGAGCTGTTTTTT
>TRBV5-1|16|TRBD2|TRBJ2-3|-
CASSLEPSGPTDTQYF
TGCGCCAGCAGCTTGGAGCCTAGCGGGCCCACAGATACGCAGTATTTT
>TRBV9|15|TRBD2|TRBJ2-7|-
CASSVESGIPYEQYF
TGTGCCAGCAGCGTAGAAAGCGGGATACCCTACGAGCAGTACTTC
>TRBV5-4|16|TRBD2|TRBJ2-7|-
CASSLAGLAGAYEQYF
TGTGCCAGCAGCTTGGCGGGACTAGCGGGAGCCTACGAGCAGTACTTC
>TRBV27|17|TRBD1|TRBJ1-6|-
CASREKGAGGRNSPLHF
TGTGCCAGCAGGGAAAAGGGGGCAGGCGGAAGAAATTCACCCCTCCACTTT
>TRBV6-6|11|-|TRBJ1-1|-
CASSRQGEAFF
TGTGCCAGCAGTAGGCAGGGTGAAGCTTTCTTT
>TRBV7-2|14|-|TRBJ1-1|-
CASSLTGGQTEAFF
TGTGCCAGCAGCTTAACGGGGGGCCAAACTGAAGCTTTCTTT
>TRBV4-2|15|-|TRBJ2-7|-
CASSQVEGRTAEQYF
TGTGCCAGCAGCCAAGTGGAGGGGCGGACCGCCGAGCAGTACTTC
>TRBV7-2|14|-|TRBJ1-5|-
CASSLEGGAQPQHF
TGTGCCAGCAGCTTAGAGGGAGGCGCTCAGCCCCAGCATTTT
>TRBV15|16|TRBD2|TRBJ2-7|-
CATSRGGGMGYDEQYF
TGTGCCACCAGCAGGGGCGGGGGGATGGGGTATGACGAGCAGTACTTC
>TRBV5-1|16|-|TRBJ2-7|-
CASSLTPDTYSYEQYF
TGCGCCAGCAGCCTCACCCCGGACACCTACTCCTACGAGCAGTACTTC
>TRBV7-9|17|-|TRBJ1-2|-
CASSPQTSTGPKGGYTF
TGTGCCAGCAGCCCACAAACCTCCACCGGGCCAAAGGGTGGCTACACCTTC
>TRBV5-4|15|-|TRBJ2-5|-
CASSPGTGGGETQYF
TGTGCCAGCAGCCCCGGCACCGGGGGCGGTGAGACCCAGTACTTC
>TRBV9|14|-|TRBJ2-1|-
CASSRRVSYNEQFF
TGTGCCAGCAGCCGGAGGGTTTCCTACAATGAGCAGTTCTTC
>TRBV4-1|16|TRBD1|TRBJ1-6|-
CASSHLGTANNSPLHF
TGCGCCAGCAGCCACCTCGGGACAGCTAATAATTCACCCCTCCACTTT
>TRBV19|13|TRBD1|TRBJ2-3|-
CASRTGGTDTQYF
TGTGCCAGTAGGACAGGGGGCACAGATACGCAGTATTTT
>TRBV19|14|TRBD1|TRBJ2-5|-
CASSIRGQGETQYF
TGTGCCAGTAGTATCAGGGGGCAGGGAGAGACCCAGTACTTC
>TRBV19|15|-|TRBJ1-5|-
CASSIPAGGNQPQHF
TGTGCCAGTAGTATTCCCGCGGGAGGCAATCAGCCCCAGCATTTT
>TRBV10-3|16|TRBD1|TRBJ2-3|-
CAISDPDRGSTDTQYF
TGTGCCATCAGTGACCCCGACAGGGGCAGCACAGATACGCAGTATTTT
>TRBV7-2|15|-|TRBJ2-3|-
CASSSTLDRADTQYF
TGTGCCAGCAGCTCGACCCTAGACAGAGCAGATACGCAGTATTTT
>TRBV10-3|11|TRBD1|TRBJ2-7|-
CAAGQAIEQYF
TGTGCCGCGGGACAGGCAATCGAGCAGTACTTC
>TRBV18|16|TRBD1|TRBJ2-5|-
CASSQTDRGGQETQYF
TGTGCCAGCTCACAAACGGACAGGGGGGGGCAAGAGACCCAGTACTTC
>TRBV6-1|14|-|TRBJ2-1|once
CASSVGNSYNEQFF
TGTGCCAGCAGTGTCGGGAACTCCTACAATGAGCAGTTCTTC